These 29 T cell receptor beta chains share one sample of origin, sequenced in a study of T cell responses to AZD1222 COVID-19 vaccine. The protocol was immunoSEQ multiplex PCR, while the TCRdb copy is restricted to in-frame clones and leaves out a portion. The sample includes fewer than 50,000 clones, roughly 80% of them seen just once. The starting material was peripheral blood, obtained on day 0 of AZD1222 vaccination. The receptors here all came from an adult in good health.

V and J are TRBV24-1 and TRBJ1-5, with TRBD1 matching 10 bases. The CDR3 runs 16 residues. Germline V gives CDR1 KGHDR, CDR2 SFDVKD. V dropped 4 bases and J dropped 3; count of bases not matched to a gene: 5. The CDR3 region has the DNA TGTGCCACCAGTGACCCAGGGACAGGGGTCAATCAGCCCCAGCATTTT. Its translation: CATSDPGTGVNQPQHF.

This clone was found a few times. The gene calls are TRBV30 and TRBJ2-5, with unresolved D. Germline V gene data show CDR1 as GTSNPN and CDR2 as SVGIG (reference sequence). The CDR3 consists of 11 residues. V dropped 0 bases and J dropped 4 bases, with 3 bases sitting between them. The CDR3 reads CAWSVGETQYF. The DNA for the CDR3 is TGTGCCTGGAGTGTAGGAGAGACCCAGTACTTC.

V gene TRBV28 combines with J gene TRBJ1-5; 10 positions match TRBD1. The length of the CDR3 is 15 residues. Trimming cost V 4 bases and J 3 bases; bases outside gene matches: 3. The germline CDR1 and CDR2 sequences are MDHEN and SYDVKM. The CDR3 coding sequence is TGTGCCAGCAGTTATGGACAGGGGGTCAATCAGCCCCAGCATTTT. It codes for CASSYGQGVNQPQHF.

The V call is TRBV11-2, the J call TRBJ1-1; D is ambiguous. In germline, CDR1 is SGHAT, CDR2 FQNNGV. The CDR3 sequence is 13 residues long. V was pared by 2 bases and J by 4 bases, with 8 bases between. CDR3 loop: CASSLQSLTEAFF. Here the CDR3 DNA reads TGTGCCAGCAGCTTACAGAGCCTCACTGAAGCTTTCTTT.

The rearrangement links TRBV11-2 to TRBJ2-7; D unresolved. The CDR3 consists of 15 residues. CDR1 SGHAT and CDR2 FQNNGV come from the germline V gene. Trimming cost V 8 bases and J 0 bases, with 17 bases left between them. The CDR3 loop reads CASEDPVSGSYEQYF. CDR3 bases: TGTGCCAGCGAGGACCCTGTGTCTGGCTCCTACGAGCAGTACTTC.

This clone occurred a few times. The genes are TRBV5-4 and TRBJ1-2, with 12 bases identical to TRBD1. CDR3 length equals 15 residues. Germline V gene data show CDR1 as SGHNT and CDR2 as YYREEE (reference sequence). The junction had 9 bases not matched to a gene; V was cut back by 4 bases and J by 8 bases. CDR3 nucleotide sequence: TGTGCCAGCAGCCACGATACCGGGACAGGGGGCGGCTACACCTTC. Its protein is CASSHDTGTGGGYTF. The entire variable domain, with the rest obtained from reference TRBV5-4 and TRBJ1-2, is as follows: ETGVTQSPTHLIKTRGQQVTLRCSSQSGHNTVSWYQQALGQGPQFIFQYYREEENGRGNFPPRFSGLQFPNYSSELNVNALELDDSALYLCASSHDTGTGGGYTFGSGTRLTVV.

This chain connects TRBV19 to TRBJ2-1; a weak D match, TRBD1 (6 bases). The V and J ends lost 3 bases and 5 bases respectively, with 14 bases between them. Germline values: CDR1 LNHDA, CDR2 SQIVND (reference sequence). The CDR3 extends over 15 amino acids. DNA of the CDR3: TGTGCCAGTAGTATTAGCCCAGGGGTGAACAATGAGCAGTTCTTC. Translating it yields CASSISPGVNNEQFF. The full variable domain, with the rest looked up from reference TRBV19 and TRBJ2-1, is DGGITQSPKYLFRKEGQNVTLSCEQNLNHDAMYWYRQDPGQGLRLIYYSQIVNDFQKGDIAEGYSVSREKKESFPLTVTSAQKNPTAFYLCASSISPGVNNEQFFGPGTRLTVL.

V is TRBV6-5 and J is TRBJ1-2; D not certain. Trimming left V 0 bases short and J 4 bases short, with 3 bases between. Germline V gene sequence: CDR1 MNHEY, CDR2 SVGAGI. The CDR3 is 12 amino acids. In nucleotides, the CDR3 is TGTGCCAGCAGTTACTCAGGCTATGGCTACACCTTC. It translates to CASSYSGYGYTF.

V gene TRBV28 combines with J gene TRBJ1-5; TRBD1 is a possible D gene (5 bases). The CDR3 runs 14 residues. V was cut by 7 bases and J by 7 bases, with 17 bases left in between. Looked up from germline, CDR1 is MDHEN and CDR2 is SYDVKM. CDR3 coding DNA: TGTGCCAGCACACCCCGGGGCGAGGGCCAGCCCCAGCATTTT. Translated: CASTPRGEGQPQHF. The full variable domain, rest sourced from reference TRBV28 and TRBJ1-5, is DVKVTQSSRYLVKRTGEKVFLECVQDMDHENMFWYRQDPGLGLRLIYFSYDVKMKEKGDIPEGYSVSREKKERFSLILESASTNQTSMYLCASTPRGEGQPQHFGDGTRLSIL.

The chain carries TRBV6-5 and TRBJ2-6; 10 bases line up with TRBD1. Germline V gene data show CDR1 as MNHEY and CDR2 as SVGAGI. CDR3 length: 15 residues. V shed 8 bases and J 3 bases; nucleotides not matched to a gene: 4. The CDR3 DNA reads TGTGCCAGCGGGACAGGGGAGAATGGGGCCAACGTCCTGACTTTC. Protein product: CASGTGENGANVLTF.

This chain joins TRBV19 and TRBJ1-2, with D unresolved. The CDR3 has 14 amino acids. Looked up from germline, CDR1 is LNHDA and CDR2 is SQIVND (reference sequence). The V and J ends lost 0 bases and 4 bases respectively, with 9 bases between them. The CDR3 DNA reads as TGTGCCAGTAGTATAGACAGGCTGTTCTATGGCTACACCTTC. Residues: CASSIDRLFYGYTF.

CDR3 loop: CASSQETAAYNEQFF. As DNA, the CDR3 is TGCGCCAGCAGCCAAGAGACGGCGGCATACAATGAGCAGTTCTTC. This chain connects TRBV4-1 to TRBJ2-1, with D unresolved. The germline gives CDR1 MGHRA, CDR2 YSYEKL. This CDR3 comprises 15 residues. Between the trimmed V and J ends, which lost 0 bases and 4 bases, there was a span of 10 bases.

The chain joins TRBV5-1 to TRBJ1-6; tentatively, D is TRBD1 (6 bases). V was trimmed by 0 bases and J by 5 bases, leaving 12 bases between them. Germline CDR1 reads SGHRS; CDR2 reads YFSETQ. This CDR3 is built from 16 residues. The CDR3 coding sequence is TGCGCCAGCAGCTTGGTTGGGGGCCTAAATAATTCACCCCTCCACTTT. It yields the protein CASSLVGGLNNSPLHF. The full variable domain, in which reference TRBV5-1 and TRBJ1-6 provide the parts outside the CDR3, is KAGVTQTPRYLIKTRGQQVTLSCSPISGHRSVSWYQQTPGQGLQFLFEYFSETQRNKGNFPGRFSGRQFSNSRSEMNVSTLELGDSALYLCASSLVGGLNNSPLHFGNGTRLTVT.

This clone has only one observation. The chain joins TRBV7-8 to TRBJ2-1; TRBD2 agrees at 10 bases. The J segment lost 0 bases and the V segment lost 2 bases, leaving 10 bases of the junction unmatched. The CDR3 is made up of 19 amino acids. Germline assignment: CDR1 SGHVS and CDR2 FQNEAQ. The CDR3 sequence: CASSLLRLAGPSSYNEQFF. The DNA for the CDR3 is TGTGCCAGCAGCTTACTGAGACTAGCGGGCCCGAGCTCCTACAATGAGCAGTTCTTC.

The rearrangement joins TRBV4-2 to TRBJ1-2; a weak D match, TRBD1 (6 bases). CDR3 length equals 17 residues. Per germline, CDR1 LGHNA and CDR2 YNFKEQ. V lost 4 bases to trimming and J lost 3 bases, with 21 bases between them. The CDR3 DNA reads as TGTGCCAGCAGCCTCCAAATCGCACAGGGCGGTGACTATGGCTACACCTTC. Translation gives CASSLQIAQGGDYGYTF.

V and J are TRBV11-2 and TRBJ2-1; 10 bases are a match to TRBD2. CDR3 length equals 17 residues. From germline, CDR1 is SGHAT and CDR2 FQNNGV. The V segment lost 3 bases and the J segment 0 bases; nucleotides outside the gene matches: 5. The CDR3 DNA reads TGTGCCAGCAGCTTGGAGCGGGGGGGGAGCTCCTACAATGAGCAGTTCTTC. As protein: CASSLERGGSSYNEQFF.

The chain has TRBV30 and TRBJ1-1; weak D call: TRBD1 (5 bases). Trimming stripped 0 bases from V and 3 bases from J, with 8 bases between. The CDR3 runs to 13 residues. The germline V gene encodes CDR1 GTSNPN and CDR2 SVGIG (reference sequence). The CDR3 bases are TGTGCCTGGAGTGTAAGGGACTACACTGAAGCTTTCTTT. Protein: CAWSVRDYTEAFF.

By frequency in the sample, this clone is medium-sized. The rearrangement joins TRBV28 to TRBJ2-5; 10 positions match TRBD2. Looked up from germline, CDR1 is MDHEN and CDR2 is SYDVKM. The CDR3 is made up of 17 amino acids. The junction had 9 bases not matched to a gene; V was cut back by 1 base and J by 4 bases. The CDR3 sequence: CASSLFGLAENVETQYF. CDR3 DNA sequence: TGTGCCAGCAGTTTATTCGGACTAGCGGAGAACGTAGAGACCCAGTACTTC. Based on the CDR3 plus reference TRBV28 and TRBJ2-5, the full variable domain is DVKVTQSSRYLVKRTGEKVFLECVQDMDHENMFWYRQDPGLGLRLIYFSYDVKMKEKGDIPEGYSVSREKKERFSLILESASTNQTSMYLCASSLFGLAENVETQYFGPGTRLLVL.

The chain has TRBV12-5 and TRBJ1-3; D perhaps matches TRBD1 (5 bases). Germline lookup yields CDR1 LGHNT and CDR2 FRNRAP. Trimming took 6 bases from V and 0 from J, leaving 24 bases between them. This CDR3 has 19 residues. The CDR3 DNA reads as TGTGCTAGTGGACCCTTGGGGCGGGCGCAGGTTCCCTCTGGAAACACCATATATTTT. Its translation: CASGPLGRAQVPSGNTIYF.

This chain connects TRBV5-1 to TRBJ2-3; 9 nucleotides agree with TRBD2. The CDR3 consists of 15 residues. Unmatched junction bases numbered 0, after V lost 0 bases and J lost 1 base. The germline CDR1 and CDR2 sequences are SGHRS and YFSETQ. The CDR3 DNA reads as TGCGCCAGCAGCTTGGCTAGCGGGGGCACAGATACGCAGTATTTT. It codes for CASSLASGGTDTQYF.

The V call is TRBV2, the J call TRBJ2-3; a possible D gene is TRBD1 (5 bases). CDR1 and CDR2 (germline): SNHLY, FYNNEI. The CDR3 consists of 14 residues. The ends were cut back, 4 bases at V and 6 bases at J, with 14 bases in the middle. The CDR3 DNA follows: TGTGCCAGCAGTGCCGACAGTGACCTGGATACGCAGTATTTT. Encoded protein: CASSADSDLDTQYF. Full variable domain (rest looked up from reference TRBV2 and TRBJ2-3): EPEVTQTPSHQVTQMGQEVILRCVPISNHLYFYWYRQILGQKVEFLVSFYNNEISEKSEIFDDQFSVERPDGSNFTLKIRSTKLEDSAMYFCASSADSDLDTQYFGPGTRLTVL.

In its sample, this clone was seen once. This chain connects TRBV28 to TRBJ1-5, with a tentative D call TRBD1 (5 bases). V lost 8 bases to trimming and J lost 9 bases, with 20 bases between them. This CDR3 contains 14 residues. CDR1 is MDHEN, CDR2 SYDVKM, per germline. The chain's CDR3 is CASLSGQLDLPQHF. CDR3 DNA sequence: TGTGCCAGCTTAAGCGGACAATTAGATTTGCCCCAGCATTTT.

V usage is TRBV7-9 and J usage is TRBJ2-1, with D unresolved. The V end lost 1 base, the J end lost 6 bases, and 13 bases lay between the germline ends. Germline loops: CDR1 SEHNR, CDR2 FQNEAQ (reference sequence). This CDR3 is 15 amino acids long. CDR3 protein: CASSLDPSVFNEQFF. The CDR3 DNA is TGTGCCAGCAGCTTAGATCCCTCAGTCTTCAATGAGCAGTTCTTC.

The chain recombines TRBV3-1 (or the pseudogene TRBV3-2) with TRBJ1-1, with a weak D call TRBD1 (5 bases). CDR1 LGHDT and CDR2 YNNKEL come from the germline V gene (reference sequence). V was shortened by 6 bases and J by 7 bases, with 18 bases between the two germline ends. The CDR3 is 14 residues long. CDR3 region: CASSLTGPPDEAFF. The CDR3 DNA follows: TGTGCCAGCAGTCTCACAGGACCCCCGGATGAAGCTTTCTTT.

The CDR3: CASSQGSEPYNEQFF. CDR3 nucleotide sequence: TGTGCCAGCAGCCAAGGCTCCGAACCTTACAATGAGCAGTTCTTC. The chain combines TRBV3-1 (or the pseudogene TRBV3-2) with TRBJ2-1, with unresolved D. Germline V gene data show CDR1 as LGHDT and CDR2 as YNNKEL (reference sequence). This CDR3 is 15 amino acids long. The germline V and J ends were trimmed by 1 base and 4 bases, with 11 bases remaining between them.

The V gene is TRBV4-1, the J gene TRBJ1-2; D is ambiguous. Germline V gives CDR1 MGHRA, CDR2 YSYEKL. The CDR3 is 15 amino acids. V gave up 0 bases and J gave up 8 bases, with 16 bases separating them. The CDR3 coding sequence is TGCGCCAGCAGCCAAGATGACACCCTACACCTCGGCTACACCTTC. Its translation: CASSQDDTLHLGYTF.

This chain uses TRBV28 with TRBJ1-5; TRBD1 is a possible D gene (5 bases). Trimming left V 8 bases short and J 6 bases short, with 11 bases between. CDR3 length equals 12 residues. Germline loops: CDR1 MDHEN, CDR2 SYDVKM. The CDR3 loop is CASGGAVQPQHF. The CDR3 DNA sequence: TGTGCCAGCGGGGGAGCGGTTCAGCCCCAGCATTTT.

This chain links TRBV6-2 or TRBV6-3 with TRBJ2-2; 9 positions agree with TRBD2. Germline CDR1 reads MNHEY; CDR2 reads SVGEGT. The CDR3 contains 17 residues. After removal of 2 bases from V and 1 base from J, the junction contained 5 bases not matched to a gene. Here the CDR3 DNA reads TGTGCCAGCAGTTACGAGGCGGGGGGGTGGAACACCGGGGAGCTGTTTTTT. It codes for CASSYEAGGWNTGELFF.

V usage is TRBV28 and J usage is TRBJ1-5; 8 bases fit TRBD1. From germline, CDR1 is MDHEN and CDR2 SYDVKM. The CDR3 extends over 15 amino acids. The V and J ends lost 5 bases and 3 bases, in that order; junction bases with no gene match: 6. In nucleotides, the CDR3 is TGTGCCAGCAGTCCGGGACAGGCGGACAATCAGCCCCAGCATTTT. This encodes CASSPGQADNQPQHF.